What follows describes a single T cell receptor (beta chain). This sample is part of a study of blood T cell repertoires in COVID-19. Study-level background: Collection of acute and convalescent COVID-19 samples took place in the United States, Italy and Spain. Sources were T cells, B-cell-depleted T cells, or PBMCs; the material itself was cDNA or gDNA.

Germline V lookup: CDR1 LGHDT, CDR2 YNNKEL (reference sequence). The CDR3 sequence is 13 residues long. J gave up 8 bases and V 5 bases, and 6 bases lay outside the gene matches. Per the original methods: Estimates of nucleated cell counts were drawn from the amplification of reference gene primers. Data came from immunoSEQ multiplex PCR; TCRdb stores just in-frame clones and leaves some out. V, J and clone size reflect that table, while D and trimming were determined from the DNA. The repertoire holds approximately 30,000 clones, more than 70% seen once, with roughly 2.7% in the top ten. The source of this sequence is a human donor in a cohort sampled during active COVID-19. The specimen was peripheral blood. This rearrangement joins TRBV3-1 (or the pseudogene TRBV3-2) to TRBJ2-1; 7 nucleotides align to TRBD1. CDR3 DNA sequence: TGTGCCAGCAGCGAACAGGGGTTGGATGAGCAGTTCTTC. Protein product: CASSEQGLDEQFF.